This T cell receptor beta chain was captured in a study of read filtering for tumor transcriptome and immune sequencing. Whole-study context: After DNase treatment, RNA was made into whole-transcriptome libraries. IR-seq gave about 4.05 to 11 million TCR reads per sample; RNA-seq gave about 80 to 1,300.

This clonotype is medium-sized by share. Molecular barcoded adaptors covering alpha/delta and beta/gamma chains were used on approximately 400 ng RNA. One entry per CDR3 protein, called by TCRdb with MiXCR from the reads. The sample has about 5,600 distinct CDR3 sequences; 23% are singletons. This CDR3 has 13 residues. V was cut by 2 bases and J by 5 bases, with 7 bases left in between. Per the germline V gene, CDR1 is MNHEY and CDR2 is SVGEGT. This TCR derives from a donor aged 40 or over with multiple myeloma. The J gene is TRBJ2-1, the V gene TRBV6-2 or TRBV6-3, with D uncertain. The specimen was a population of CD138-negative cells sorted from bone marrow. CDR3 in amino acids: CASSYMGNNEQFF. CDR3 DNA sequence: TGTGCCAGCAGTTACATGGGGAACAATGAGCAGTTCTTC.